The present T cell receptor (beta chain) was sequenced within a study of PD-L1 blockade in urothelial cancer. Study-wide context: Once treatment had started, blood was analyzed at 3 weeks (second dose) and again at 6 weeks. A median blood sample held about 140,000 T cells and approximately 84,000 unique TCRs.

The templates were synthetic TCR analogs, and they were spiked into each PCR. TCRdb keeps only in-frame clones here, not all; method: immunoSEQ multiplex PCR. The profile shows under 40,000 clones, over 70% of them singletons. Germline values: CDR1 SGHNT, CDR2 YYREEE (reference sequence). This CDR3 has 14 amino acids. The ends were cut back, 0 bases at V and 4 bases at J, with 10 bases in the middle. Sequencing used PBMCs, obtained around atezolizumab (anti-PD-L1) treatment. The chain links TRBV5-4 to TRBJ1-2, with D uncertain. This clonotype was sampled from a man aged 65-85 years with urothelial cancer. CDR3 region: CASSLEQLAYGYTF. As DNA, the CDR3 is TGTGCCAGCAGCTTGGAACAGCTTGCCTATGGCTACACCTTC.